Reported below is one T cell receptor beta chain. What it recognizes is unknown. These data come from a study of early T cells in non-severe SARS-CoV-2 infection. Study-wide context: Whole-blood bulk RNA, unsorted, was sequenced, and chains were unpaired.

Individual cDNA molecules were tagged with unique molecular identifiers. From the 5' RACE reads, TCRdb called clonotypes with MiXCR, one entry per CDR3 protein. The top ten hold roughly 6% of the sample, which has fewer than 85,000 distinct CDR3 sequences, around 13% seen once. CDR1 DFQATT and CDR2 SNEGSKA come from the germline V gene (reference sequence). This CDR3 is 13 amino acids long. V was clipped by 5 bases and J by 5 bases; unmatched bases: 5. Findings and limits, study-wide: Reliance on VDJdb matching favored anti-spike CD8 responses; private and CD4 specificities were missed.

The sequencing input was whole blood. The V call is TRBV20-1, the J call TRBJ2-5; 10 nucleotides align to TRBD2. The receptor's source is an adult who was a healthcare worker with PCR-confirmed SARS-CoV-2 infection or an uninfected control (not recorded which). The CDR3 DNA follows: TGCAGTGCTTCTAGCGGGGGTCTGGAGACCCAGTACTTC. It specifies CSASSGGLETQYF.